Sequencing of this TCR beta chain was carried out in a study of CD8 T cells in Susac syndrome. Study-wide findings and caveats: As the study acknowledged, the number of individuals who were part of its TCR sequencing and HLA analysis was relatively small.

Losses at the gene ends were 2 bases for V and 2 bases for J; bases not matched to a gene: 13. The CDR3 is 19 amino acids. Germline lookup yields CDR1 LGHDT and CDR2 YNNKEL (reference sequence). Points on this clonotype: Its antigen is currently unknown.

Reverse transcription of about 0.45 to 1 ug RNA was performed with random hexamers. Amplification of TCR beta CDR3 by immunoSEQ multiplex PCR spanned 54 Vbeta and 13 Jbeta. Via MiXCR, TCRdb re-called the immunoSEQ multiplex PCR reads, giving one row per CDR3 protein. The top ten hold roughly 0.17% of the sample, which has about 300,000 distinct CDR3 sequences, approximately 91% seen once. Sequencing targeted TCR beta in T cells from blood (CD8+ and CD4+). TEMRA cells were FACS-enriched and CD8+ and CD4+ T cells negatively isolated. The clonotype comes from a human donor with multiple sclerosis. The rearrangement joins TRBV3-1 to TRBJ1-2; 11 bases line up with TRBD1. Source material: CD8+ T cells from PBMCs. The CDR3 spells CASSQFLQDRGQVNYGYTF. The CDR3 DNA reads as TGTGCCAGCAGCCAATTTCTTCAGGACAGGGGGCAGGTGAACTATGGCTACACCTTC.